This is a list of T cell receptor beta chains from one sample in a study of blood T cell repertoires in COVID-19. Generated by immunoSEQ multiplex PCR, the TCRdb table keeps only in-frame clones and is missing some. The sample consists of some 60,000 clones, approximately 78% of them appearing once. The source material was peripheral blood. The source of these receptors is a human donor in a cohort sampled during active COVID-19. The CDR3 runs from the conserved cysteine through the conserved F or W. The D gene is left open where the match is weak. The size of a clone is reported for some rows only, either as once, few or many, or as a class for expanded clones.

v_gene	j_gene	abundance	d_gene	CDR3aa	CDR3nt
TRBV9	TRBJ1-6	.	.	CASSADMDSNSPLHF	TGTGCCAGCAGCGCCGACATGGACTCCAATTCACCCCTCCACTTT
TRBV28	TRBJ2-2	.	.	CASTLGVGKTGELFF	TGTGCCAGCACCCTCGGGGTAGGGAAAACCGGGGAGCTGTTTTTT
TRBV5-1	TRBJ2-7	.	.	CASSLTGSSYEQYF	TGCGCCAGCAGCTTGACGGGAAGCTCCTACGAGCAGTACTTC
TRBV6-5	TRBJ2-7	few	.	CASSWGAGEQYF	TGTGCCAGCAGTTGGGGTGCGGGAGAGCAGTACTTC
TRBV27	TRBJ2-2	.	TRBD2	CATTRGLAGTGELFF	TGTGCCACCACCAGGGGACTAGCGGGAACCGGGGAGCTGTTTTTT
TRBV24-1	TRBJ2-7	.	TRBD1	CATSDIRDRGVYEQYF	TGTGCCACCAGTGATATCCGGGACAGGGGGGTCTACGAGCAGTACTTC
TRBV7-7	TRBJ2-5	.	TRBD2	CASSPLVMGRGETQYF	TGTGCCAGCAGCCCACTCGTCATGGGGAGGGGAGAGACCCAGTACTTC
TRBV7-9	TRBJ2-2	.	.	CASSLEVSAGYTGELFF	TGTGCCAGCAGCTTAGAAGTTTCGGCAGGGTACACCGGGGAGCTGTTTTTT
TRBV19	TRBJ1-1	.	.	CASRSHGGSNTEAFF	TGTGCCAGTAGATCCCATGGGGGGTCGAACACTGAAGCTTTCTTT
TRBV3-1/TRBV3-2	TRBJ1-2	.	.	CATGVSNSLYGYTF	TGTGCCACCGGAGTGTCCAACTCGCTCTATGGCTACACCTTC
TRBV15	TRBJ2-3	.	TRBD1	CATSGGTGAGTDTQYF	TGTGCCACCAGTGGAGGGACAGGGGCGGGCACAGATACGCAGTATTTT
TRBV7-6	TRBJ2-1	.	TRBD2	CASSSPSSGGRDEQFF	TGTGCCAGCAGCTCCCCGTCTAGCGGGGGCAGGGATGAGCAGTTCTTC
TRBV29-1	TRBJ2-1	.	.	CSAQTGELVYNEQFF	TGCAGCGCCCAGACGGGGGAGCTAGTCTACAATGAGCAGTTCTTC
TRBV12-3/TRBV12-4	TRBJ1-6	.	.	CASRRVDNSPLHF	TGTGCCAGCAGGAGGGTCGATAATTCACCCCTCCACTTT
TRBV7-2	TRBJ1-6	.	.	CASSPPGSYNSPLHF	TGTGCCAGCAGCCCGCCCGGCTCCTATAATTCACCCCTCCACTTT
TRBV6-6	TRBJ1-3	once	.	CASTSRDYTIYF	TGTGCCAGCACCTCCCGCGATTACACCATATATTTT
TRBV20-1	TRBJ2-7	.	TRBD2	CSAEGGVEQYF	TGCAGTGCGGAGGGAGGGGTCGAGCAGTACTTC
TRBV4-1	TRBJ2-7	.	.	CASSRGPTYEQYF	TGCGCCAGCAGCCGGGGCCCTACCTACGAGCAGTACTTC
TRBV30	TRBJ1-3	once	TRBD1	CAWTGRGSGNTIYF	TGTGCCTGGACGGGCAGGGGGTCGGGAAACACCATATATTTT
TRBV28	TRBJ2-3	.	.	CASSKTRVTDTQYF	TGTGCCAGCAGTAAGACCAGGGTCACAGATACGCAGTATTTT